The subject of this entry is one T cell receptor beta chain. The data derive from a study of control samples from healthy donors and cancer patients. V was trimmed by 3 bases and J by 0 bases, leaving 14 bases between them. The CDR3 sequence is 16 residues long. Germline CDR1 is KGHSH and CDR2 is LQKENI. Assay: immunoSEQ multiplex PCR; the TCRdb copy retains only in-frame clones and omits some. The data show about 48,000 clones, over 90% seen once. Sequenced: PBMCs. This TCR derives from a woman in her forties or fifties with head and neck cancer. The chain joins TRBV18 to TRBJ1-2; a possible D gene is TRBD1 (6 bases). CDR3 region: CASSPDSPKPNYGYTF. The DNA of the CDR3 is TGTGCCAGCTCACCGGACAGTCCTAAACCTAACTATGGCTACACCTTC.